Following are 7 T cell receptor beta chains from one sample sequenced in a study of blood T cell repertoires in COVID-19. Generated by immunoSEQ multiplex PCR, the TCRdb table keeps only in-frame clones and is missing some. The sample lists about 100,000 clones; around four fifths were seen once. Sequencing input: peripheral blood. The receptors come from a man between 65 and 80 years old with active or convalescent COVID-19.

This chain connects TRBV6-1 to TRBJ1-1; 9 bases map to TRBD1. The CDR3 covers 14 residues. The germline gives CDR1 MNHNS, CDR2 SASEGT. J gave up 4 bases and V 3 bases, and 3 bases lay outside the gene matches. CDR3 residues: CASSERQGGTEAFF. CDR3 nucleotide sequence: TGTGCCAGCAGTGAGAGACAGGGGGGCACTGAAGCTTTCTTT.

V usage is TRBV28 and J usage is TRBJ2-7; D is undetermined. The CDR3 is made up of 11 amino acids. V lost 7 bases and J 3 bases, leaving 7 bases between the germline ends. Germline lookup yields CDR1 MDHEN and CDR2 SYDVKM. The CDR3 loop reads CASTNGYEQYF. CDR3 nucleotide sequence: TGTGCCAGCACTAACGGCTACGAGCAGTACTTC.

The rearrangement links TRBV3-1 (or the pseudogene TRBV3-2) to TRBJ2-1; TRBD2 is a possible D gene (6 bases). Trimming left V 1 base short and J 6 bases short, with 22 bases between. The germline CDR1 and CDR2 sequences are LGHDT and YNNKEL (reference sequence). CDR3 length: 18 amino acids. DNA for the CDR3: TGTGCCAGCAGCCAAGTGGGAGGTAGCGGAGGCCCCCGCAATGAGCAGTTCTTC. It encodes CASSQVGGSGGPRNEQFF.

This chain joins TRBV6-5 and TRBJ1-6; 7 bases match TRBD1. Germline V gene lookup returns CDR1 MNHEY and CDR2 SVGAGI. After removal of 6 bases from V and 9 bases from J, the junction contained 5 bases not matched to a gene. This CDR3 region has 13 residues. The CDR3 DNA sequence: TGTGCCAGCAGGCGACAGGGCGGTTCACCCCTCCACTTT. It codes for CASRRQGGSPLHF.

This clone turned up a few times. This sequence joins TRBV18 and TRBJ2-5; possible D gene TRBD2, 6 bases. The CDR3 covers 14 residues. Trimming pared 1 base from V and 5 bases from J, leaving 11 bases between. Germline values: CDR1 KGHSH, CDR2 LQKENI. CDR3 DNA sequence: TGTGCCAGCTCACCACTTGGGGGAGGCGAGACCCAGTACTTC. Translating it yields CASSPLGGGETQYF.

The CDR3: CASSLTGTLGTDTQYF. Here the CDR3 DNA reads TGTGCCAGCAGCCTAACAGGGACATTGGGAACAGATACGCAGTATTTT. V and J are TRBV7-2 and TRBJ2-3, with TRBD1 as a possible D gene (6 bases). Trimming left V 5 bases short and J 3 bases short, with 18 bases between. Germline values: CDR1 SGHTA, CDR2 FQGNSA. This CDR3 is 16 amino acids long. Full variable domain (outside the CDR3, taken from reference TRBV7-2 and TRBJ2-3): GAGVSQSPSNKVTEKGKDVELRCDPISGHTALYWYRQSLGQGLEFLIYFQGNSAPDKSGLPSDRFSAERTGGSVSTLTIQRTQQEDSAVYLCASSLTGTLGTDTQYFGPGTRLTVL.

The chain recombines TRBV4-1 with TRBJ2-7; TRBD2 aligns across 8 bases. Trimming removed 6 bases from V and 2 bases from J; junction bases left unmatched: 9. The CDR3 is 15 residues long. CDR1 MGHRA and CDR2 YSYEKL come from the germline V gene. CDR3 loop: CASSHSSGPAYEQYF. For the CDR3, the DNA is TGCGCCAGCAGTCATTCTAGCGGGCCCGCCTACGAGCAGTACTTC.